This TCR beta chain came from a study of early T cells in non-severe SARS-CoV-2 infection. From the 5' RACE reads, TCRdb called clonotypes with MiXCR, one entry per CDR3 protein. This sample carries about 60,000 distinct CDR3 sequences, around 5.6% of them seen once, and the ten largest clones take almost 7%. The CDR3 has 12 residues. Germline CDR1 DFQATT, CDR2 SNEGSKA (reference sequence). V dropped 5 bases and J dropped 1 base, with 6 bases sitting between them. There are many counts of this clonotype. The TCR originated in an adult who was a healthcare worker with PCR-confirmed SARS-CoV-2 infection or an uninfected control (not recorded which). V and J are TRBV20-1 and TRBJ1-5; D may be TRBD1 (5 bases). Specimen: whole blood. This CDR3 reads CSAGDSNQPQHF. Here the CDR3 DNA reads TGCAGTGCTGGGGACAGCAATCAGCCCCAGCATTTT.